These T cell receptor beta chains were read from a single sample in a study of cytomegalovirus exposure and HLA in healthy donors. TCRdb's copy holds only in-frame clones and misses some; the assay was immunoSEQ multiplex PCR. In the table there are around 200,000 clones, 62% of which are singletons. Sequencing input: PBMCs. These receptors all stem from a man aged 40-49 years in good health and CMV-seronegative. Both conserved end residues are part of each CDR3. The D gene is left open where the match is weak. Some rows mark clone size as missing; the rest say once, few, many or name a class of expanded clone.

d_call clone_size j_call v_call cdr3_aa cdr3_nt
. . TRBJ2-1 TRBV19 CASSLTASSYNEQFF TGTGCCAGTAGTCTAACTGCGAGCTCCTACAATGAGCAGTTCTTC
TRBD2 . TRBJ2-1 TRBV9 CASSVAPREGRNEQFF TGTGCCAGCAGCGTAGCTCCGCGGGAGGGCCGCAATGAGCAGTTCTTC
. few TRBJ1-3 TRBV5-5 CASSLALPRDTIYF TGTGCCAGCAGCTTGGCCCTGCCGCGAGACACCATATATTTT
. . TRBJ2-5 TRBV18 CASSPTGSETQYF TGTGCCAGCTCACCTACAGGGTCGGAGACCCAGTACTTC
TRBD1 . TRBJ1-1 TRBV7-9 CSSSFEGGQGNSFF TGTTCCAGCAGCTTCGAGGGGGGACAGGGGAATTCATTCTTT
TRBD1 . TRBJ2-7 TRBV6-5 CASSRPGQSYYEQYF TGTGCCAGCAGTCGCCCGGGACAGAGCTACTACGAGCAGTACTTC
. . TRBJ1-2 TRBV7-9 CASTLSTANYGYTF TGTGCCAGCACCCTGTCGACAGCCAACTATGGCTACACCTTC
. . TRBJ2-7 TRBV11-3 CASSLAQGYEQYF TGTGCCAGCAGCTTAGCGCAGGGCTACGAGCAGTACTTC
. few TRBJ2-2 TRBV7-2 CASSPEGGGIGELFF TGTGCCAGCAGCCCTGAGGGAGGGGGAATCGGGGAGCTGTTTTTT
. few TRBJ1-1 TRBV6-1 CASSFRVVNTEAFF TGTGCCAGCAGCTTCAGGGTCGTGAACACTGAAGCTTTCTTT
. once TRBJ1-4 TRBV19 CASSTGRGSLDEKLFF TGTGCCAGTAGTACCGGGCGGGGCAGCCTAGATGAAAAACTGTTTTTT
TRBD1 once TRBJ1-2 TRBV19 CVSSISHDRVENGYTF TGTGTCAGTAGTATCAGTCATGACAGGGTGGAAAATGGCTACACCTTC
TRBD1 . TRBJ2-7 TRBV2 CASLPTGNSYEQYF TGTGCCAGTCTTCCGACAGGGAACTCCTACGAGCAGTACTTC
. . TRBJ2-7 TRBV29-1 CSVRAGNEQYF TGCAGCGTGAGAGCCGGGAACGAGCAGTACTTC
. . TRBJ1-2 TRBV27 CASSLLGATEFYGYTF TGTGCCAGCAGTTTGTTGGGGGCGACGGAATTTTATGGCTACACCTTC
TRBD1 . TRBJ1-4 TRBV7-2 CASSLGHRGPYEKLFF TGTGCCAGCAGCTTAGGACACAGGGGGCCTTACGAAAAACTGTTTTTT
. . TRBJ1-1 TRBV6-4 CASSDEGGTEAFF TGTGCCAGCAGTGACGAAGGGGGCACTGAAGCTTTCTTT
. . TRBJ2-3 TRBV7-2 CASNQGPDTQYF TGTGCCAGCAATCAGGGCCCAGATACGCAGTATTTT
. once TRBJ2-2 TRBV5-5 CASSVTGEVAGELFF TGTGCCAGCAGCGTAACAGGGGAGGTCGCCGGGGAGCTGTTTTTT
. . TRBJ2-5 TRBV21-1 CASSKVAGGSYEQYF .
TRBD2 . TRBJ2-7 TRBV10-3 CAISSGKDSYEQYF TGTGCCATCAGTAGCGGGAAAGACTCCTACGAGCAGTACTTC
TRBD1 . TRBJ1-2 TRBV29-1 CSVADRGSHGYTF TGCAGCGTTGCGGACAGGGGGAGCCATGGCTACACCTTC